These 18 T cell receptor beta chains were all obtained from the same sample, sequenced in a study of OX40 agonist ivuxolimab in advanced cancers. Clones were read by immunoSEQ multiplex PCR, and TCRdb kept only the in-frame ones, dropping some. This table holds 35,000 to 45,000 clones, roughly 80% found once. The sample here was CD4+ or CD8+ T cells sorted from blood, taken in a trial of the OX40 agonist ivuxolimab. These TCRs come from an adult with an advanced solid tumor such as melanoma, head and neck, liver or kidney cancer.

As concerns this clone: Other DNA sequences in the same sample also yield this CDR3. The V call is TRBV19, the J call TRBJ1-5; D gene unclear. Germline CDR1 reads LNHDA; CDR2 reads SQIVND (reference sequence). The V gene lost 10 bases and the J gene lost 1 base, with 17 bases spanning the gap. There are 15 residues in the CDR3. In DNA form, the CDR3 reads TGTGCCACCCCACCACAAGGTGAAAGCAATCAGCCCCAGCATTTT. Protein sequence: CATPPQGESNQPQHF. The full variable domain, with the rest looked up from reference TRBV19 and TRBJ1-5, is DGGITQSPKYLFRKEGQNVTLSCEQNLNHDAMYWYRQDPGQGLRLIYYSQIVNDFQKGDIAEGYSVSREKKESFPLTVTSAQKNPTAFYLCATPPQGESNQPQHFGDGTRLSIL.

With respect to this clone: In the same sample, other DNA sequences code for this CDR3. The V gene is TRBV28, the J gene TRBJ1-2; possibly TRBD1 for D (6 bases). The CDR3 contains 13 residues. The germline gives CDR1 MDHEN, CDR2 SYDVKM. Trimming pared 2 bases from V and 2 bases from J, leaving 6 bases between. CDR3 nucleotides: TGTGCCAGCAGTTTAGGACAGAACTATGGCTACACCTTC. Translated: CASSLGQNYGYTF.

This chain uses TRBV18 with TRBJ2-7; 7 positions agree with TRBD1. This CDR3 is built from 15 residues. CDR1 is KGHSH and CDR2 is LQKENI in the germline V gene. V was clipped by 2 bases and J by 3 bases; unmatched bases: 7. CDR3 bases: TGTGCCAGCTCACCAGCTGGGACAGTATTCTACGAGCAGTACTTC. Protein product: CASSPAGTVFYEQYF.

The J gene is TRBJ2-7, the V gene TRBV30, with D uncertain. Trimming stripped 6 bases from V and 3 bases from J, with 15 bases between. The length of the CDR3 is 13 residues. The V gene's germline CDR1 is GTSNPN and CDR2 SVGIG (reference sequence). The CDR3 DNA is TGTGCCTGCCCCCCCGACCCCTACTACGAGCAGTACTTC. Protein product: CACPPDPYYEQYF.

This rearrangement joins TRBV30 to TRBJ2-2, with D unclear. V shed 3 bases and J shed 3 bases, with 17 bases lying between them. Germline-derived CDR1 and CDR2 are GTSNPN and SVGIG (reference sequence). CDR3 length: 16 amino acids. The CDR3 nucleotides read TGTGCCTGGAGCAAAGCGCGCAGTCGGTACACCGGGGAGCTGTTTTTT. It is translated as CAWSKARSRYTGELFF.

This clone was seen a single time. This chain joins TRBV6-5 and TRBJ2-5; D not certain. The DNA end is a closer match to TRBJ2-7, so the J assignment may be wrong. The CDR3 runs 14 residues. CDR1 and CDR2 from the germline V gene are MNHEY and SVGAGI. The DNA of the CDR3 is TGTGCCAGCTCCCCCTCGTGGAGAACCTACGAGCAGTACTTC. Amino acids: CASSPSWRTYEQYF.

This clone showed up just once. This sequence joins TRBV30 and TRBJ2-5; TRBD2 matches 8 bases. The CDR3 length is 14 residues. V gave up 0 bases and J gave up 1 base; unmatched junction bases: 1. Germline V lookup: CDR1 GTSNPN, CDR2 SVGIG (reference sequence). This CDR3 is CAWSVGGVQETQYF. CDR3 in DNA: TGTGCCTGGAGTGTCGGGGGGGTCCAAGAGACCCAGTACTTC.

This chain uses TRBV2 with TRBJ2-6, with 13 bases fitting TRBD2. The CDR3 has 18 residues. Germline V CDR1 and CDR2: SNHLY, FYNNEI. V lost 4 bases to trimming and J lost 0 bases; unmatched junction nucleotides: 3. The CDR3 reads CASSGGLAGASGANVLTF. As DNA, the CDR3 is TGTGCCAGCAGTGGTGGACTAGCGGGAGCCTCTGGGGCCAACGTCCTGACTTTC.

This chain uses TRBV28 with TRBJ1-1; 8 bases are shared with TRBD1. The CDR3 spans 13 residues. V lost 5 bases, J lost 10 bases, and 9 bases stayed unmatched. CDR1 MDHEN and CDR2 SYDVKM come from the germline V gene. Here the CDR3 reads CASSQDRGRLAFF. The CDR3 DNA follows: TGTGCCAGCAGTCAAGACAGGGGTCGCTTAGCTTTCTTT. Complete variable domain (other parts from reference TRBV28 and TRBJ1-1): DVKVTQSSRYLVKRTGEKVFLECVQDMDHENMFWYRQDPGLGLRLIYFSYDVKMKEKGDIPEGYSVSREKKERFSLILESASTNQTSMYLCASSQDRGRLAFFGQGTRLTVV.

The CDR3 DNA is TGTGCCAGCAGCCGAACAGACGTCTATGGCTACACCTTC. It codes for CASSRTDVYGYTF. V usage is TRBV27 and J usage is TRBJ1-2, with no clear D. The ends were cut back, 6 bases at V and 4 bases at J, with 12 bases in the middle. Germline CDR1 is MNHEY and CDR2 is SMNVEV (reference sequence). The CDR3 is 13 residues long.

The J gene is TRBJ2-7, the V gene TRBV2; D may match TRBD1 or TRBD2 (6 bases each). The V gene lost 6 bases and the J gene lost 7 bases, with 22 bases spanning the gap. Germline CDR1 and CDR2: SNHLY and FYNNEI. This CDR3 has 15 residues. The CDR3 nucleotides are TGTGCCAGCAGCGCGAAGGGGGGAGGTTTTGGTGAGCAGTACTTC. Translated: CASSAKGGGFGEQYF.

The chain employs TRBV28 and TRBJ2-3; TRBD2 aligns across 13 bases. The CDR3 is 18 residues long. CDR1 and CDR2 from the germline V gene are MDHEN and SYDVKM. The V and J ends lost 11 bases and 3 bases, in that order; junction bases with no gene match: 17. CDR3 loop: CASWTSGSISPGTDTQYF. CDR3 nucleotide sequence: TGTGCCTCCTGGACTAGCGGGAGCATCTCTCCCGGTACAGATACGCAGTATTTT.

The genes are TRBV16 and TRBJ1-4; D is perhaps TRBD1 (5 bases). The CDR3 spans 16 residues. V lost 6 bases and J lost 10, with 24 bases in between. The V gene's germline CDR1 is KGHSY and CDR2 FQNENV. The CDR3 here is CASSLTPGPPQRKLFF. The CDR3 coding sequence is TGTGCCAGCAGTCTCACCCCAGGGCCACCCCAGAGAAAACTGTTTTTT.

This rearrangement joins TRBV10-3 to TRBJ1-1; TRBD1 might be the D (6 bases). There are 15 residues in the CDR3. CDR1 and CDR2 from the germline V gene are ENHRY and SYGVKD. V dropped 2 bases and J dropped 0 bases, with 10 bases sitting between them. DNA of the CDR3: TGTGCCATCAGTGAGATTACAGGGATGAACACTGAAGCTTTCTTT. It specifies CAISEITGMNTEAFF.

The V call is TRBV19, the J call TRBJ2-5; D call uncertain. The CDR3 contains 14 residues. The V gene's germline CDR1 is LNHDA and CDR2 SQIVND (reference sequence). V lost 5 bases and J 2 bases, leaving 12 bases between the germline ends. In DNA, the CDR3 is TGTGCCAGTAGTGCCAATAGGGATCAAGAGACCCAGTACTTC. Its protein is CASSANRDQETQYF.

V gene TRBV5-1 combines with J gene TRBJ1-4; TRBD1 matches 8 bases. The CDR3 has 14 residues. J was trimmed by 10 bases and V by 0 bases; bases with no gene match: 5. The V gene's germline CDR1 is SGHRS and CDR2 YFSETQ. In DNA, the CDR3 is TGCGCCAGCAGCTTGGAGGGGACAGGAGCAAAACTGTTTTTT. Its protein product is CASSLEGTGAKLFF. The complete variable domain, with remaining parts taken from reference TRBV5-1 and TRBJ1-4, reads KAGVTQTPRYLIKTRGQQVTLSCSPISGHRSVSWYQQTPGQGLQFLFEYFSETQRNKGNFPGRFSGRQFSNSRSEMNVSTLELGDSALYLCASSLEGTGAKLFFGSGTQLSVL.

The chain links TRBV7-8 to TRBJ2-3; the D gene is possibly TRBD1 (6 bases). Per germline, CDR1 SGHVS and CDR2 FQNEAQ. V shed 1 base and J shed 6 bases, with 8 bases lying between them. The CDR3 runs 13 residues. CDR3 region: CASSLEGVDTQYF. DNA for the CDR3: TGTGCCAGCAGCTTAGAGGGGGTGGATACGCAGTATTTT.

In its sample, this clone was seen a few times. The rearrangement joins TRBV5-5 to TRBJ1-4; TRBD1 is a possible D gene (5 bases). Germline loops: CDR1 SGHKS, CDR2 YYEKEE (reference sequence). Trimming removed 2 bases at V and 12 bases at J, with 14 bases between. CDR3 length: 13 amino acids. The CDR3 DNA sequence: TGTGCCAGCAGCTTATCGGGGCCGGGGCAACTGTTTTTT. It specifies CASSLSGPGQLFF.